The rows below give T cell receptor beta chains drawn from one sample of a study of cytomegalovirus exposure and HLA in healthy donors. Clones were sequenced by immunoSEQ multiplex PCR, and TCRdb holds only the in-frame ones, with some missing. This sample has over 150,000 clones; 91% occur once, and the top ten carry about 3%. Sequencing was done on a sample of PBMCs. These receptors all come from a woman aged 18 to 35 in good health and CMV-seropositive. Both conserved end residues are part of each CDR3. Each record gives: V gene, clone size, J gene, D gene, CDR3 protein, CDR3 DNA. D genes are given only for firm matches. Size is stated for part of the rows, as once, few or many counts, or as a class when the clone is expanded.

TRBV6-5,.,TRBJ2-5,.,CASRKTGQETQYF,TGTGCCAGCAGGAAGACAGGTCAAGAGACCCAGTACTTC
TRBV27,.,TRBJ2-1,.,CASSPFPGEQFF,TGTGCCAGCAGTCCCTTCCCCGGTGAGCAGTTCTTC
TRBV19,.,TRBJ1-5,TRBD1,CASRQGADQPQHF,TGTGCCAGTAGGCAGGGGGCGGATCAGCCCCAGCATTTT
TRBV5-4,.,TRBJ1-1,.,CASSPDIRTEAFF,TGTGCCAGCAGTCCAGACATCAGGACTGAAGCTTTCTTT
TRBV6-1,.,TRBJ2-3,TRBD2,CASRTSGSNTDTQYF,TGTGCCAGCAGGACTAGCGGATCTAACACAGATACGCAGTATTTT
TRBV11-2,few,TRBJ2-5,TRBD2,CASSHLLAGGGETQYF,TGTGCCAGCAGCCACCTCCTAGCGGGGGGCGGAGAGACCCAGTACTTC
TRBV5-1,few,TRBJ2-5,TRBD2,CASSPGLAGDQETQYF,TGCGCCAGCAGCCCCGGACTAGCGGGGGACCAAGAGACCCAGTACTTC
TRBV15,once,TRBJ2-1,TRBD2,CATSKTSGSNNEQFF,TGTGCCACCAGCAAGACTAGCGGGTCCAACAATGAGCAGTTCTTC
TRBV7-9,once,TRBJ1-1,TRBD1,CASSLGDRGRSTEAFF,TGTGCCAGCAGCTTAGGGGACAGGGGACGGAGCACTGAAGCTTTCTTT
TRBV5-4,.,TRBJ2-7,.,CASSLGDSTYEQYF,TGTGCCAGCAGCCTAGGGGACTCAACCTACGAGCAGTACTTC
TRBV28,.,TRBJ1-4,.,CASSLWGGQTNEKLFF,TGTGCCAGCAGTTTATGGGGGGGGCAGACTAATGAAAAACTGTTTTTT
TRBV18,.,TRBJ2-1,TRBD2,CASSPRGRAGYNEQFF,TGTGCCAGCTCACCACGCGGGAGGGCAGGCTACAATGAGCAGTTCTTC
TRBV5-5,once,TRBJ1-2,TRBD1,CASSLEGTGVKGYTF,TGTGCCAGCAGCTTGGAGGGGACAGGGGTTAAAGGCTACACCTTC
TRBV7-9,few,TRBJ2-3,TRBD1,CAGGTGGTQYF,TGTGCCGGGGGGACAGGGGGCACGCAGTATTTT
TRBV15,.,TRBJ1-5,TRBD1,CATSRVPTGDNQPQHF,TGTGCCACCAGCAGAGTACCTACAGGGGACAATCAGCCCCAGCATTTT
TRBV6-6,.,TRBJ1-2,.,CASTQQTGGYTF,TGTGCCAGCACCCAACAGACGGGAGGCTACACCTTC
TRBV5-1,.,TRBJ2-1,TRBD1,CASSLAPVDRGDEQFF,TGCGCCAGCAGCTTGGCGCCGGTGGACAGGGGCGATGAGCAGTTCTTC
TRBV6-5,.,TRBJ1-2,.,CASSRHRDGYTF,TGTGCCAGCAGTAGACACAGGGATGGCTACACCTTC
TRBV6-5,.,TRBJ1-1,.,CASTGELNTEAFF,TGTGCCAGCACGGGGGAATTGAACACTGAAGCTTTCTTT
TRBV6-6,once,TRBJ1-2,TRBD1,CASRLEDRVFYGYTF,TGTGCCAGCAGACTCGAGGACAGGGTATTTTATGGCTACACCTTC
TRBV27,.,TRBJ1-5,TRBD1,CASRRTGRNQPQHF,TGTGCCAGCAGGAGGACAGGCCGCAATCAGCCCCAGCATTTT
TRBV7-9,.,TRBJ2-5,.,CASSPLQGEGETQYF,TGTGCCAGCAGCCCTTTGCAAGGGGAAGGAGAGACCCAGTACTTC
TRBV19,few,TRBJ2-1,.,CASSIARRGGLGDEQFF,TGTGCCAGTAGTATCGCTAGGAGGGGGGGCCTAGGAGATGAGCAGTTCTTC
TRBV5-6,.,TRBJ1-1,TRBD1,CASSLATGGNTEAFF,TGTGCCAGCAGCTTAGCCACAGGGGGGAACACTGAAGCTTTCTTT
TRBV18,once,TRBJ1-1,TRBD1,CASSPLGQEGTEAFF,TGTGCCAGCTCACCACTAGGACAGGAGGGGACTGAAGCTTTCTTT
TRBV27,.,TRBJ2-5,TRBD2,CASSPLAGGGETQYF,TGTGCCAGCAGTCCCCTAGCGGGGGGTGGGGAGACCCAGTACTTC
TRBV28,.,TRBJ1-4,.,CASRTGEKLFF,TGTGCCAGCAGAACCGGTGAAAAACTGTTTTTT
TRBV11-2,.,TRBJ1-2,TRBD1,CASKGLRYGSQGDYGYTF,TGTGCCAGCAAAGGTCTCCGGTATGGGTCTCAGGGGGATTATGGCTACACCTTC
TRBV19,.,TRBJ1-3,.,CGTSGDSGNTIYF,TGTGGCACCAGCGGGGACTCTGGAAACACCATATATTTT